The clone carrying this T cell receptor beta chain was observed at least ten times. Its antigen is undetermined. This sample was included in a study of regulatory T cells in long-lasting Graves disease. Across the study: Graves' patients diagnosed newly had used antithyroid drugs under 3 months.

Time point specified: newly diagnosed GD, antithyroid drugs for less than 3 months. Generation of the TCR library employed RNA extracted from PBMCs. Nine milliliters of peripheral blood went into EDTA tubes. General study results and limits: TRBV28, TRBJ1-2 and TRBJ2-5 were favored in persistent disease.

Arm-PCR with iRepertoire HTBI primers amplified the CDR3 regions for these TCR beta libraries. Each CDR3 protein gets one entry after TCRdb re-called the multiplex PCR reads with MiXCR. The sample yields under 800,000 distinct CDR3 sequences, 15% to 20% seen once. The ends were cut back, 1 base at V and 7 bases at J, with 13 bases in the middle. This CDR3 region has 14 residues. The same data also contributed to another study, on T cells in Graves' hyperthyroidism and ophthalmopathy. Per that paper: Investigators excluded patients with uncontrolled infection, other autoimmune disease, pregnancy or lactation.

The TCR comes from a woman in her twenties or thirties with Graves disease. The input for sequencing was peripheral blood mononuclear cells (PBMCs), taken at new diagnosis, from a patient treated with antithyroid drugs. The rearrangement joins TRBV12-3 or TRBV12-4 to TRBJ1-1, with D possibly TRBD1 on 6 matching bases. The DNA of the CDR3 is TGTGCCAGCAGTTTAGGGCAGGGGTGGATTGAAGCTTTCTTT. Its protein is CASSLGQGWIEAFF.